This T cell receptor (beta chain) is from a study of shared clonotypes between healthy human individuals. Each subset's genomic DNA was shared equally among a number of immunoSEQ plates. Unsorted PBMC samples were amplified in replicate PCRs containing 300 ng DNA, tens of thousands of T cell genomes. Sequenced by immunoSEQ multiplex PCR; TCRdb stores in-frame clones only, minus some. The sample contains hundreds of thousands of clones, more than 75% of which appear only once. Sequenced material: PBMCs. This TCR was recovered from a woman in her thirties or forties in good health. Some clones in this sample may be carry-over from other donors' samples.

CDR3 sequence reads: CASSRAGTPGVFFVFEAFF. In nucleotides, the CDR3 is TGTGCCAGCAGCCGCGCCGGGACACCCGGGGTTTTTTTTGTTTTTGAAGCTTTCTTT. V is TRBV27 and J is TRBJ1-1, with D perhaps matching TRBD1 (6 bases). Trimming shortened V by 6 bases and J by 7 bases, and 33 bases separated the two germline ends. Germline CDR1 is MNHEY and CDR2 is SMNVEV (reference sequence). The CDR3 contains 19 residues.